One and the same sample provided the 8 T cell receptor beta chains below, sequenced in a study of cytomegalovirus exposure and HLA in healthy donors. The PCR contained 60 Vbeta and 13 Jbeta primers. TCRdb's copy holds only in-frame clones and misses some; the assay was immunoSEQ multiplex PCR. The data hold around 140,000 clones, with 77% observed a single time. The material sequenced was PBMCs. The receptors were gathered from a female donor in good health and CMV-seronegative.

V and J are TRBV5-1 and TRBJ2-3, with a possible D match to TRBD2 (6 bases). Germline CDR1 reads SGHRS; CDR2 reads YFSETQ. V lost 0 bases to trimming and J lost 6 bases, with 8 bases between them. This CDR3 spans 13 amino acids. CDR3 protein: CASSLARGDTQYF. The CDR3 DNA reads TGCGCCAGCAGCTTGGCCCGGGGGGATACGCAGTATTTT.

The chain has TRBV5-1 and TRBJ1-1, with 10 bases identical to TRBD1. Germline trimming cut 7 bases from V and 7 bases from J; bases unmatched to any gene: 10. The CDR3 consists of 14 residues. Germline lookup yields CDR1 SGHRS and CDR2 YFSETQ. CDR3 sequence (DNA): TGCGCCAGCTCCCGGGACAGGGGAGATGTTGAAGCTTTCTTT. It translates to CASSRDRGDVEAFF.

This chain connects TRBV6-6 to TRBJ2-7; weak D call: TRBD2 (6 bases). Germline lookup yields CDR1 MNHNY and CDR2 SVGAGI (reference sequence). This CDR3 has 16 amino acids. Trimming took 0 bases from V and 4 from J, leaving 16 bases between them. DNA for the CDR3: TGTGCCAGCAGTTACTCTCCGGGGGAAAGAGGTTACGAGCAGTACTTC. This sequence encodes CASSYSPGERGYEQYF.

V usage is TRBV28 and J usage is TRBJ1-2, with 8 bases fitting TRBD1. V gave up 5 bases and J gave up 7 bases; unmatched junction bases: 15. The CDR3 length is 16 residues. CDR1 is MDHEN, CDR2 SYDVKM, per germline. CDR3: CASSRPSTGVGAGYTF. In DNA form, the CDR3 reads TGTGCCAGCAGTCGACCCTCGACAGGGGTAGGGGCTGGCTACACCTTC.

There are a few counts of this clone. The chain couples TRBV19 to TRBJ1-5; D perhaps matches TRBD1 (6 bases). The CDR3 spans 16 residues. Germline V gives CDR1 LNHDA, CDR2 SQIVND (reference sequence). The germline V and J ends were trimmed by 0 bases and 9 bases, with 18 bases remaining between them. CDR3 bases: TGTGCCAGTAGTATAGAAAGGGACACCGTAGTGCCGCCCCAGCATTTT. Translated: CASSIERDTVVPPQHF.

The chain joins TRBV7-9 to TRBJ2-7; D is uncertain. V was trimmed by 1 base and J by 3 bases, leaving 4 bases between them. CDR1 is SEHNR, CDR2 FQNEAQ, per germline (reference sequence). The CDR3 sequence is 12 residues long. The CDR3 reads CASSLDIYEQYF. The CDR3 DNA is TGTGCCAGCAGCTTAGATATCTACGAGCAGTACTTC. The complete variable domain, with remaining parts taken from reference TRBV7-9 and TRBJ2-7, reads DTGVSQNPRHKITKRGQNVTFRCDPISEHNRLYWYRQTLGQGPEFLTYFQNEAQLEKSRLLSDRFSAERPKGSFSTLEIQRTEQGDSAMYLCASSLDIYEQYFGPGTRLTVT.

This clone has only one observation. This chain links TRBV6-4 with TRBJ2-2; TRBD1 matches 8 bases. This CDR3 region has 16 residues. CDR1 and CDR2 (germline): MRHNA, SNTAGT. Trimming cost V 2 bases and J 3 bases; bases outside gene matches: 5. This CDR3 reads CASSDIKTGDTGELFF. Here the CDR3 DNA reads TGTGCCAGCAGTGACATAAAGACAGGGGACACCGGGGAGCTGTTTTTT.

The chain employs TRBV6-5 and TRBJ1-5; D call uncertain. Trimming shortened V by 5 bases and J by 6 bases, and 8 bases separated the two germline ends. From germline, CDR1 is MNHEY and CDR2 SVGAGI. The CDR3 length is 12 residues. As DNA, the CDR3 is TGTGCCAGCAGTGAAACCAGTCAGCCCCAGCATTTT. This sequence encodes CASSETSQPQHF.